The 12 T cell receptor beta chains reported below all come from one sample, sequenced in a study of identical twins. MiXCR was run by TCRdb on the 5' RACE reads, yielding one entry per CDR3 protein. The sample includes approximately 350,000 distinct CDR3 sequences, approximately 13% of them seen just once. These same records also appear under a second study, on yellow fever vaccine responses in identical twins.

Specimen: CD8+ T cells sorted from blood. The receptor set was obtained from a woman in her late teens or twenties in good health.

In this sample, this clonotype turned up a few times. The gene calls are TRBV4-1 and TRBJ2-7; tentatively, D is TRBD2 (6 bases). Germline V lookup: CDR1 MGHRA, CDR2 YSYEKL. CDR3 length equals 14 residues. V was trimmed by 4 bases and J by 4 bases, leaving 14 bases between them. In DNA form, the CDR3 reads TGCGCCAGCAGCCGGCGGGAAGAGACTTACGAGCAGTACTTC. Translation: CASSRREETYEQYF.

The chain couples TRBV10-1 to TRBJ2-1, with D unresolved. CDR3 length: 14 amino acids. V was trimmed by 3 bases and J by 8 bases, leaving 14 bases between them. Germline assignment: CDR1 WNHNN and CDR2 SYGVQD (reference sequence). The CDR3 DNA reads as TGCGCCAGCAGTGAACAGCTCGATTTCGATGAGCAGTTCTTC. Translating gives CASSEQLDFDEQFF.

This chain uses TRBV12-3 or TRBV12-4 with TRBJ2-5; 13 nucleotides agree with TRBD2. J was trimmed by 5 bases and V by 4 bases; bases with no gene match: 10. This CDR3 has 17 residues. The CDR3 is CASSSELAGGGYETQYF. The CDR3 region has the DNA TGTGCCAGCAGTTCAGAACTAGCGGGAGGGGGATATGAGACCCAGTACTTC.

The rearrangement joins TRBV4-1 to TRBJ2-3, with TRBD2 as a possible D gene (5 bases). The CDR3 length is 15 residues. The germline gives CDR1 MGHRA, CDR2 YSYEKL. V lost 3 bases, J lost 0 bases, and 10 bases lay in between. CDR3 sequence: CASSQPGLSTDTQYF. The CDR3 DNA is TGCGCCAGCAGCCAGCCCGGACTTAGCACAGATACGCAGTATTTT.

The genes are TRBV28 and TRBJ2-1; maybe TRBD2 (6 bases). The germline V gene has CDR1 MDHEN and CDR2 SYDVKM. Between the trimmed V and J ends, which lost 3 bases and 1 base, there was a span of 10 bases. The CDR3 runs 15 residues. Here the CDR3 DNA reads TGTGCCAGCAGTTTCGGGGACTTGTCCTACAATGAGCAGTTCTTC. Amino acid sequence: CASSFGDLSYNEQFF. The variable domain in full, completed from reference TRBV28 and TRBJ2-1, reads DVKVTQSSRYLVKRTGEKVFLECVQDMDHENMFWYRQDPGLGLRLIYFSYDVKMKEKGDIPEGYSVSREKKERFSLILESASTNQTSMYLCASSFGDLSYNEQFFGPGTRLTVL.

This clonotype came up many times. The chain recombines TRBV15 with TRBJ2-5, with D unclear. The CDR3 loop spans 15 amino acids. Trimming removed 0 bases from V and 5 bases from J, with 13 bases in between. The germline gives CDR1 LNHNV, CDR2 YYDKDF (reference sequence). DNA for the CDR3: TGTGCCACCAGCAGAGATGGCCTTGCCCAGGAGACCCAGTACTTC. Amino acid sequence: CATSRDGLAQETQYF.

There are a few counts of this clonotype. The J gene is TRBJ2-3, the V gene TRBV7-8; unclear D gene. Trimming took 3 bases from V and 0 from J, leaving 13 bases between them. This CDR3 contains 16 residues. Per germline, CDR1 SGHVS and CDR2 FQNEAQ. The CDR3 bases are TGTGCCAGCAGCTTCGGTCCCGGCTCTAGCACAGATACGCAGTATTTT. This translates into CASSFGPGSSTDTQYF.

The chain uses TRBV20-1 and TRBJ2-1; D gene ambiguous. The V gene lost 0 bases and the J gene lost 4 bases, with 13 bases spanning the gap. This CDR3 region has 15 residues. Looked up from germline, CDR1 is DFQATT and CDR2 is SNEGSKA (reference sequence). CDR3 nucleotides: TGCAGTGCTAGAGATATTTTGACGATGTACAATGAGCAGTTCTTC. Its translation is CSARDILTMYNEQFF.

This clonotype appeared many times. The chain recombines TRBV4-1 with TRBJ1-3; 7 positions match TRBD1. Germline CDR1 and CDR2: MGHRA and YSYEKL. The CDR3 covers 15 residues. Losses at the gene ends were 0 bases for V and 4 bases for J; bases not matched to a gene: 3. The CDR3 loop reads CASSQETGAGNTIYF. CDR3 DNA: TGCGCCAGCAGCCAAGAAACAGGGGCGGGAAACACCATATATTTT.

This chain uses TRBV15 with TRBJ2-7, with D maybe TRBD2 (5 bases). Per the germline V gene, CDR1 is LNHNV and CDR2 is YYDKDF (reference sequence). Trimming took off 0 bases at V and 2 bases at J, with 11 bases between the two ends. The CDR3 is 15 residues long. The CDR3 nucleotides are TGTGCCACCAGCAGAGATCTAGGGAGCCCCTACGAGCAGTACGTC. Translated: CATSRDLGSPYEQYV.

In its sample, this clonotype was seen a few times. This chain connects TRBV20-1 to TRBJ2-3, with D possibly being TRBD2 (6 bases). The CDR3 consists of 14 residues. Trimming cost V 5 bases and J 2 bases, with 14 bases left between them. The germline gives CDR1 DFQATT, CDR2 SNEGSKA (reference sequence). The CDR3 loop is CSARESGHTDTQYF. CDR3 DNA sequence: TGCAGTGCTCGGGAGAGCGGGCACACAGATACGCAGTATTTT.

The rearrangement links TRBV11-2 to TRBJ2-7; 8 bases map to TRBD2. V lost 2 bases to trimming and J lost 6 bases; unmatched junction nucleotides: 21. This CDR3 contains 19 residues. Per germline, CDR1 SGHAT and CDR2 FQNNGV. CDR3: CASSLRSGGPQPEGSEQYF. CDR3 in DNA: TGTGCCAGCAGCTTAAGGTCGGGAGGGCCCCAGCCAGAGGGGTCCGAGCAGTACTTC.